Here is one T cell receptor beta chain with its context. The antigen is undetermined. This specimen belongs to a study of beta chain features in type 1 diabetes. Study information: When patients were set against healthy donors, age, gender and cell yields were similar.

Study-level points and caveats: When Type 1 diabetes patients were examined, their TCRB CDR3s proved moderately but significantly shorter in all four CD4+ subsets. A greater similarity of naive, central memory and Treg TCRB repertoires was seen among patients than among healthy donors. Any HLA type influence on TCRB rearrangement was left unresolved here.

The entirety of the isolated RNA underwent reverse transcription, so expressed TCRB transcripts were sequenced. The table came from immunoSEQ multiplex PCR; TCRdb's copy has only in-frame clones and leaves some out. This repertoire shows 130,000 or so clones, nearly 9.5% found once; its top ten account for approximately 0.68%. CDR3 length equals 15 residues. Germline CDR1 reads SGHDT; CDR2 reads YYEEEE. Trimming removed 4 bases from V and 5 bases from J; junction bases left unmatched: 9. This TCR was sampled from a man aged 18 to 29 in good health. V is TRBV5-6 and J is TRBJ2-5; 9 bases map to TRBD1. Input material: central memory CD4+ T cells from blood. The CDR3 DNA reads TGTGCCAGCAGCATATGGACAGGGGCCGGGGAGACCCAGTACTTC. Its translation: CASSIWTGAGETQYF.